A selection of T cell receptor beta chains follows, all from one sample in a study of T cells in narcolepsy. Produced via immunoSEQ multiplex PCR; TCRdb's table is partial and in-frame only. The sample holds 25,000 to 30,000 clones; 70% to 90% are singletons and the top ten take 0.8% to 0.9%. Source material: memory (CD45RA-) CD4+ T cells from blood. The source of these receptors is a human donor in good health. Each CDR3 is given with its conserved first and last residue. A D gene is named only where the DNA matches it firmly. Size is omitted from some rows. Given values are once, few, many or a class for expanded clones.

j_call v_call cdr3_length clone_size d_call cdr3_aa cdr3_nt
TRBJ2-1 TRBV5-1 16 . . CASSLDIVSSYNEQFF TGCGCCAGCAGCTTGGACATCGTCTCCTCCTACAATGAGCAGTTCTTC
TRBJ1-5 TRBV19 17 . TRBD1 CASSFGPRQGINQPQHF TGTGCCAGTAGTTTCGGCCCCCGACAGGGGATCAATCAGCCCCAGCATTTT
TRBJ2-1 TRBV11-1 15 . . CASSHSGPLDNEQFF TGTGCCAGCAGCCACAGCGGCCCTCTCGACAATGAGCAGTTCTTC
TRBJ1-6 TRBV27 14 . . CASSLKGSGSPLHF TGTGCCAGCAGTTTAAAGGGGTCAGGTTCACCCCTCCACTTT
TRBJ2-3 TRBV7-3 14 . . CASSLGSGADTQYF TGTGCCAGCAGCTTAGGGTCTGGGGCAGATACGCAGTATTTT
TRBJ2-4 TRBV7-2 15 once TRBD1 CASSLARDRGNIQYF TGTGCCAGCAGCTTAGCCCGGGACAGGGGAAACATTCAGTACTTC
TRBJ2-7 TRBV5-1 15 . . CASSLVAGGGYEQYF TGCGCCAGCAGCTTGGTGGCAGGGGGGGGCTACGAGCAGTACTTC
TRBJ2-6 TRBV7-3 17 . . CASSPQTQGSGANVLTF TGTGCCAGCAGCCCACAAACGCAGGGCTCTGGGGCCAACGTCCTGACTTTC
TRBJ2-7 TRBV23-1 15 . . CASSQGETSSYEQYF TGCGCCAGCAGTCAGGGGGAAACTAGCTCCTACGAGCAGTACTTC
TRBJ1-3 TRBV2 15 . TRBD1 CASSEQAGGLNTIYF TGTGCCAGCAGTGAGCAGGCAGGGGGCCTGAACACCATATATTTT
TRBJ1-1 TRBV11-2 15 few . CASSLDRLGGTEAFF TGTGCCAGCAGCTTAGATCGCCTAGGGGGAACTGAAGCTTTCTTT
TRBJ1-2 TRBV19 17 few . CASSRTGGQVVVYGYTF TGTGCCAGTAGCCGGACGGGGGGCCAGGTAGTAGTCTATGGCTACACCTTC
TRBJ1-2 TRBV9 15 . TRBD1 CASSSQATGLKGYTF TGTGCCAGCAGCTCGCAGGCGACAGGGCTTAAGGGCTACACCTTC
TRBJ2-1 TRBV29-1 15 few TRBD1 CSVPMRGQGTNEQFF TGCAGCGTCCCAATGCGAGGACAGGGGACCAATGAGCAGTTCTTC
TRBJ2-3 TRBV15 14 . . CATAWGAITDTQYF TGTGCCACGGCCTGGGGCGCTATCACAGATACGCAGTATTTT
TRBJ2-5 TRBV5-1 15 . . CASSLPNTLQETQYF TGCGCCAGCAGCTTGCCCAACACACTCCAAGAGACCCAGTACTTC
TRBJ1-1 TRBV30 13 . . CAWSGHLNTEAFF TGTGCCTGGAGTGGGCACCTGAACACTGAAGCTTTCTTT
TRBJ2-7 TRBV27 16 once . CASSAWGLGPPYEQYF TGTGCCAGCAGTGCTTGGGGGTTGGGTCCTCCCTACGAGCAGTACTTC
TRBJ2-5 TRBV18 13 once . CASSLPASETQYF TGTGCCAGCTCCCTTCCTGCATCGGAGACCCAGTACTTC
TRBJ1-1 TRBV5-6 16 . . CASSPGTPKLDTEAFF TGTGCCAGCAGCCCTGGGACTCCCAAGTTGGACACTGAAGCTTTCTTT
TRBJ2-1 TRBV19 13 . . CASRSGSYNEQFF TGTGCCAGTAGGTCAGGATCCTACAATGAGCAGTTCTTC
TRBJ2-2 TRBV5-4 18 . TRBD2 CASSWGLAGGPGTGELFF TGTGCCAGCAGCTGGGGACTAGCGGGGGGGCCGGGTACCGGGGAGCTGTTTTTT
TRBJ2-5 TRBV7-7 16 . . CASSPRVGGIEETQYF TGTGCTAGCAGCCCCCGGGTGGGAGGAATCGAAGAGACCCAGTACTTC
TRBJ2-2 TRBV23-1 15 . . CASSQCEANTGELFF TGCGCCAGCAGTCAATGCGAAGCTAACACCGGGGAGCTGTTTTTT
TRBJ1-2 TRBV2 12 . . CATARGDYGYTF TGTGCCACCGCTCGGGGGGACTATGGCTACACCTTC
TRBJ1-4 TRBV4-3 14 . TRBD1 CASSRTGANEKLFF TGCGCCAGCAGCCGGACAGGGGCTAATGAAAAACTGTTTTTT